The clone carrying this T cell receptor (beta chain) was found many times. The antigen remains undetermined. The germline V gene encodes CDR1 SGHAT and CDR2 FQDESV (reference sequence). There are 19 residues in the CDR3. J lost 3 bases, V lost 5 bases, and 10 bases had no gene match. The investigators amplified TCR beta CDR3 regions from RNA transcripts. Carried out on the TCR CDR3, a first-round RT-PCR used the HTBI primer set. TCRdb re-called the multiplex PCR reads with MiXCR, one entry per CDR3 protein. In the table there are about 600,000 distinct CDR3 sequences, 14% of which are singletons. This specimen comes from a study of T cells in Graves' hyperthyroidism and ophthalmopathy. Findings and caveats of the study: Researchers found most expanded thyroid clonotypes above 0.001 in blood as well.

Sequences were obtained from blood. The clonotype originates from a woman aged 18-29 years with Graves' ophthalmopathy. This chain joins TRBV11-1 and TRBJ2-1, with 16 bases identical to TRBD2. CDR3 bases: TGTGCCAGCAGCACTCCACCGGGACTAGCGGGAGGGCTCTACAATGAGCAGTTCTTC. Its protein product is CASSTPPGLAGGLYNEQFF.